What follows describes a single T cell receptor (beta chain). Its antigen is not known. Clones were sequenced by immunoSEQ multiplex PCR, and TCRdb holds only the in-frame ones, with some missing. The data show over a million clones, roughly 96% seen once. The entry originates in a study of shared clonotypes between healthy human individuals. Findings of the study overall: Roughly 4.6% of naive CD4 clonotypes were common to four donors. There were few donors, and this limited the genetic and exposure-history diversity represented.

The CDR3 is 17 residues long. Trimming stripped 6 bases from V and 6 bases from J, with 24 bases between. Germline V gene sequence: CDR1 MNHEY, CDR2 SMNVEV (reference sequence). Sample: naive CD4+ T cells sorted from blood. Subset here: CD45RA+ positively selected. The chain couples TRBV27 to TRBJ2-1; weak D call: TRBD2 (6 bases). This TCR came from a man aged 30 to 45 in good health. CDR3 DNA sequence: TGTGCCAGCAGCGGCGTTCTTGGCGCGGGGCTATTCAATGAGCAGTTCTTC. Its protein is CASSGVLGAGLFNEQFF.